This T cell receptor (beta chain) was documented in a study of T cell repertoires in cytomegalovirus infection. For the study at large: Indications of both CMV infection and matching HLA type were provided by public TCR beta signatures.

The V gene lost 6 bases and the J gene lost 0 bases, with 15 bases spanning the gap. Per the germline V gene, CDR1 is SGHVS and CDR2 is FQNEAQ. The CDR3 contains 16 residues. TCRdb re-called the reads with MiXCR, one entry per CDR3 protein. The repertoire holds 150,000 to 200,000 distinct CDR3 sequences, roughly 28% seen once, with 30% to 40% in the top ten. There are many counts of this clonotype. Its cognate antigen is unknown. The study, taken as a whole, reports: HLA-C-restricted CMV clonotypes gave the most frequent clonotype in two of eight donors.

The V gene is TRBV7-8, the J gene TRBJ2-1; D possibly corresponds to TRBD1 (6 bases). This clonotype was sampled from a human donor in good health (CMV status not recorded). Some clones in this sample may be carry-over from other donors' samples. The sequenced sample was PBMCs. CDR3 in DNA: TGTGCCAGCAGATTGGACAGCCTGACCTCCTACAATGAGCAGTTCTTC. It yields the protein CASRLDSLTSYNEQFF.